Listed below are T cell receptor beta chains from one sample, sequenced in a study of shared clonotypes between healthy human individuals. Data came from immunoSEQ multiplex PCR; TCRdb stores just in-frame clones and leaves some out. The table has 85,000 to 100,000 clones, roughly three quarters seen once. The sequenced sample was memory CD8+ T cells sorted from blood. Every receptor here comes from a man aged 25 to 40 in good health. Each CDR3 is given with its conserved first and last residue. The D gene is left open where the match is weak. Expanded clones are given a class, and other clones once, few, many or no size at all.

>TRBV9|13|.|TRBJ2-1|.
CASSIPGNNEQFF
TGTGCCAGCAGCATCCCGGGAAACAATGAGCAGTTCTTC
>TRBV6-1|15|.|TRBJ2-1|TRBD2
CASSERLAGAYEQFF
TGTGCCAGCAGTGAACGACTAGCGGGAGCATATGAGCAGTTCTTC
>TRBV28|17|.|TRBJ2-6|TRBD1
CASSLNTGDSGANVLTF
TGTGCCAGCAGTTTAAACACAGGGGACTCTGGGGCCAACGTCCTGACTTTC
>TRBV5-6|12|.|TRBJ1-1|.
CASSLGPGEAFF
TGTGCCAGCAGCCTGGGGCCAGGAGAAGCTTTCTTT
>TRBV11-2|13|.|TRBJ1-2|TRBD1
CASSGQGGDGYTF
TGTGCCAGCAGCGGACAGGGGGGCGATGGCTACACCTTC
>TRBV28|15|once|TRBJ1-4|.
CASSLGQATNEKLFF
TGTGCCAGCAGTTTAGGACAAGCAACTAATGAAAAACTGTTTTTT
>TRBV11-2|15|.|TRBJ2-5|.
CASSFGAALEETQYF
TGTGCCAGCAGCTTCGGTGCGGCTCTCGAAGAGACCCAGTACTTC
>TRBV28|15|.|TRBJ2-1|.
CASSSPGRGRNEQFF
TGTGCCAGCAGTTCCCCCGGGCGGGGTAGGAATGAGCAGTTCTTC
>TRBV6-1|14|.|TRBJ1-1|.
CASSWGALNTEAFF
TGTGCCTCCTCGTGGGGGGCTTTGAACACTGAAGCTTTCTTT
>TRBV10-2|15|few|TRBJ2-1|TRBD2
CASRESRDYYNEQFF
TGCGCCAGCAGAGAGTCCCGGGACTACTACAATGAGCAGTTCTTC
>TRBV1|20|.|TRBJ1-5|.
CTSSQPRPLGQGAGNQPQHF
TGCACCAGCAGCCAGCCAAGACCCCTAGGACAGGGGGCAGGCAATCAGCCCCAGCATTTT
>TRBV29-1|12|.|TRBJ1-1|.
CSAGRMNTEAFF
TGCAGCGCCGGACGGATGAACACTGAAGCTTTCTTT
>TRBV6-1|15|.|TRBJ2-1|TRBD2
CASSDASGSYNEQFF
TGTGCCAGCAGTGACGCGAGCGGGAGTTACAATGAGCAGTTCTTC
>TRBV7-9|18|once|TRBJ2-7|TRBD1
CASSLAPISGTGQEEQYF
TGTGCCAGCAGCTTAGCTCCCATATCCGGGACAGGCCAGGAAGAGCAGTACTTC
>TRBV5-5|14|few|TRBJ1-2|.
CASGKGIDNYGYTF
TGTGCCAGCGGAAAGGGTATCGATAACTATGGCTACACCTTC
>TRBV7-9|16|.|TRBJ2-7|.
CASRPPSGGIIYEQYF
TGTGCCAGCAGACCCCCGAGTGGCGGGATTATCTACGAGCAGTACTTC
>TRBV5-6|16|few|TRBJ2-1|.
CASSLAGRGQHNEQFF
TGTGCCAGCAGCTTGGCCGGGAGGGGGCAACACAATGAGCAGTTCTTC
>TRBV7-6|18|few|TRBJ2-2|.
CASSLPITGIRFTGELFF
TGTGCCAGCAGCTTACCCATCACAGGAATACGTTTCACCGGGGAGCTGTTTTTT
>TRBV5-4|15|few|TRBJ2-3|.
CASSLAQRGGDTQYF
TGTGCCAGCAGCTTGGCGCAGAGAGGAGGAGATACGCAGTATTTT
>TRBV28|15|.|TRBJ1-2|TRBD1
CASSLGQGAGYGYTF
TGTGCCAGCAGTTTGGGGCAGGGGGCGGGCTATGGCTACACCTTC
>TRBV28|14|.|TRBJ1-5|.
CASSQLGLYQPQHF
TGTGCCAGCAGTCAACTTGGTCTCTATCAGCCCCAGCATTTT
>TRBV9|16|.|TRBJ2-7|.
CASSAGLGQSAYEQYF
TGTGCCAGCAGCGCGGGGTTAGGACAGTCCGCCTACGAGCAGTACTTC
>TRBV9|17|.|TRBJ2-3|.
CASSASTGPPTTDTQYF
TGTGCCAGCAGCGCCAGTACAGGGCCCCCCACTACAGATACGCAGTATTTT